This T cell receptor (beta chain) was sequenced in a study of beta chain features in type 1 diabetes. The isolated RNA, all of it, was reverse transcribed, so expressed TCRB transcripts were what got sequenced. Regulatory, naive and central memory T cell samples averaged about 3.57 million reads. Profiled with immunoSEQ multiplex PCR; TCRdb holds only in-frame clones, not every one. This table holds roughly 150,000 clones, 7.5% to 10% found once. It was one heparinised blood draw, averaging about 116 mL, that each donor gave. Via CD45RO/CCR7/CD25/CD127/CD95/CD27, cells of the CD4+ naive, central memory, regulatory and stem cell-like memory subsets were sorted. Germline loops: CDR1 LNHDA, CDR2 SQIVND (reference sequence). The germline V and J ends were trimmed by 1 base and 8 bases, with 11 bases remaining between them. The CDR3 runs to 13 residues.

The TCR originated in a man aged 18 to 35 in good health. The rearrangement joins TRBV19 to TRBJ1-2; D call uncertain. Sequencing was done on a sample of central memory CD4+ T cells from blood. Here the CDR3 reads CASSIVNSWGYTF. In DNA, the CDR3 is TGTGCCAGTAGTATAGTCAACTCATGGGGCTACACCTTC. The full variable domain, its missing parts supplied by reference TRBV19 and TRBJ1-2, is DGGITQSPKYLFRKEGQNVTLSCEQNLNHDAMYWYRQDPGQGLRLIYYSQIVNDFQKGDIAEGYSVSREKKESFPLTVTSAQKNPTAFYLCASSIVNSWGYTFGSGTRLTVV.